The 28 T cell receptor beta chains below all came from one sample that was sequenced in a study of molecular identifiers for immune sequencing clone quantification. TCRdb re-derived calls from the PCR reads in MiXCR, one entry per CDR3 protein. Of around 470,000 distinct CDR3 sequences listed, around 23% are singletons. The sequenced material came from naive CD8+ T cells from blood, with Jurkat cell RNA spiked in. Indicated subset: FACS-sorted CD8+CD4-CCR7+CD45RA+ naive T cells. Source of these receptors: a human donor in good health. Some libraries in this study had Jurkat cell RNA spiked in.

This clonotype was counted many times. The V call is TRBV4-1, the J call TRBJ1-1; no clear D gene. CDR3 length equals 13 residues. V was clipped by 2 bases and J by 1 base, with 5 bases between them. Germline CDR1 reads MGHRA; CDR2 reads YSYEKL. In nucleotides, the CDR3 is TGCGCCAGCAGCCAACAGCCGAACACTGAAGCTTTCTTT. Encoded protein: CASSQQPNTEAFF.

The sample holds a few counts of this clonotype. The rearrangement links TRBV19 to TRBJ1-1; D is unresolved. V lost 8 bases to trimming and J lost 7 bases, with 23 bases between them. This CDR3 is 15 amino acids long. Germline V gene data show CDR1 as LNHDA and CDR2 as SQIVND (reference sequence). The CDR3 DNA follows: TGTGCCAGTGGCTTTTTAAAGACCCTTGGAGGTGAAGCTTTCTTT. Translation gives CASGFLKTLGGEAFF.

This clonotype came up many times. This chain connects TRBV4-1 to TRBJ2-3; TRBD2 is a possible D gene (5 bases). Germline CDR1 reads MGHRA; CDR2 reads YSYEKL. The germline V and J ends were trimmed by 0 bases and 4 bases, with 8 bases remaining between them. The CDR3 consists of 14 residues. In nucleotides, the CDR3 is TGCGCCAGCAGCCAAGACCTAGCCGCAGATACGCAGTATTTT. It codes for CASSQDLAADTQYF.

This clonotype was counted at least ten times. The rearrangement links TRBV28 to TRBJ2-1; weak D call: TRBD2 (5 bases). The CDR3 spans 15 residues. Per the germline V gene, CDR1 is MDHEN and CDR2 is SYDVKM. With 6 bases removed from V and 9 bases from J, the gap between germline ends came to 21 bases. This chain's CDR3 is CASRPRALLDGEQFF. The DNA for the CDR3 is TGTGCCAGCAGACCGCGGGCCCTATTAGACGGTGAGCAGTTCTTC.

The chain has TRBV7-9 and TRBJ2-1; D is unresolved. The germline V gene has CDR1 SEHNR and CDR2 FQNEAQ (reference sequence). The germline V and J ends were trimmed by 6 bases and 10 bases, with 19 bases remaining between them. The CDR3 sequence is 14 residues long. The CDR3, as DNA: TGTGCCAGCAGAGATAGCCCCGATTTCGTCGAGCAGTTCTTC. Protein sequence: CASRDSPDFVEQFF.

This clonotype was found a few times. A much larger clone sits a single nucleotide away, making a read error possible. The chain is built from TRBV29-1 and TRBJ2-5, with a tentative D call TRBD1 (7 bases). V lost 7 bases, J lost 2 bases, and 14 bases lay in between. This CDR3 is 13 amino acids long. Per the germline V gene, CDR1 is SQVTM and CDR2 is ANQGSEA. CDR3 DNA: TGCAGCGCCGCGGGACAGAGACAAGAGACCCAGTACTTC. It translates to CSAAGQRQETQYF.

A few counts support this clonotype. CDR3 loop: CASSEVMGDITNYGYTF. CDR3 in DNA: TGTGCCAGCAGTGAGGTCATGGGGGACATAACTAACTATGGCTACACCTTC. The chain joins TRBV6-1 to TRBJ1-2; D perhaps matches TRBD1 (6 bases). This CDR3 region has 17 residues. Germline V lookup: CDR1 MNHNS, CDR2 SASEGT. V dropped 3 bases and J dropped 0 bases, with 17 bases sitting between them.

The chain uses TRBV4-3 and TRBJ2-3; 9 bases line up with TRBD1. This CDR3 spans 15 amino acids. Germline V gives CDR1 LGHNA, CDR2 YSLEER. The junction had 2 bases not matched to a gene; V was cut back by 3 bases and J by 1 base. The CDR3 region has the DNA TGCGCCAGCAGCCACTGGACAGGGGGCACAGATACGCAGTATTTT. It encodes CASSHWTGGTDTQYF.

The table lists this clonotype with many counts. This chain joins TRBV29-1 and TRBJ2-4, with 8 positions matching TRBD1. The CDR3 extends over 14 amino acids. Germline V gene lookup returns CDR1 SQVTM and CDR2 ANQGSEA. With 0 bases clipped from V and 8 bases from J, the junction kept 6 bases outside the gene matches. The CDR3 DNA follows: TGCAGCGTTGAAGAGGGCCAGGGGGCTTACATTCAGTACTTC. Translated: CSVEEGQGAYIQYF.

V usage is TRBV5-1 and J usage is TRBJ1-1; 7 nucleotides match TRBD1. The CDR3 loop spans 16 amino acids. Trimming cost V 0 bases and J 0 bases; bases outside gene matches: 5. CDR1 is SGHRS and CDR2 is YFSETQ in the germline V gene. The CDR3 DNA reads TGCGCCAGCAGCTTGGGGCAGGGGGTTTTGAACACTGAAGCTTTCTTT. Its protein product is CASSLGQGVLNTEAFF.

To note about this clonotype: This may be a read error: a much more frequent sequence differs by one nucleotide. The rearrangement uses TRBV19 and TRBJ2-2; D is ambiguous. Deletions cut 8 bases from V and 4 bases from J, with 5 bases between. Per the germline V gene, CDR1 is LNHDA and CDR2 is SQIVND (reference sequence). The CDR3 has 11 residues. The CDR3 region has the DNA TGTGCCAGTGCTCTCACCGGGGAGCTGTTTTTT. Translation gives CASALTGELFF.

The CDR3, as DNA: TGTGCCAGCAGCCACCGTCCGGAGGATAACAATTCACCCCTCCACTTT. It translates to CASSHRPEDNNSPLHF. This chain connects TRBV7-9 to TRBJ1-6; D gene unclear. The V end lost 5 bases, the J end lost 7 bases, and 18 bases lay between the germline ends. The CDR3 is made up of 16 amino acids. Germline V gives CDR1 SEHNR, CDR2 FQNEAQ (reference sequence).

In its sample, this clonotype was seen a few times. The J gene is TRBJ2-7, the V gene TRBV5-6; 8 nucleotides agree with TRBD1. The trim removed 7 bases at V and 6 bases at J, leaving 9 bases unmatched. CDR3 length: 13 amino acids. Germline V gene data show CDR1 as SGHDT and CDR2 as YYEEEE. This chain's CDR3 is CASAGQDPFEQYF. CDR3 bases: TGTGCCAGCGCGGGACAGGATCCCTTCGAGCAGTACTTC.

This clonotype was seen more than once but under ten times. The junction differs from germline at one of its ends, possibly a read error. The J gene is TRBJ2-5, the V gene TRBV7-7; 7 bases map to TRBD1. CDR1 SSHAT and CDR2 FNYEAQ come from the germline V gene (reference sequence). The CDR3 sequence is 16 residues long. CDR3 loop: CASSTTGARGQETQYF. The CDR3 DNA reads TGTGCTAGCAGCACCACAGGGGCCAGGGGCCAAGAGACCCAGTACTTC.

The V and J genes are TRBV4-3 and TRBJ1-4; 10 bases map to TRBD1. Germline V gives CDR1 LGHNA, CDR2 YSLEER. V gave up 3 bases and J gave up 5 bases; unmatched junction bases: 6. The CDR3 extends over 16 amino acids. The CDR3 nucleotides read TGCGCCAGCAGCCAGGCCCGGACAGGGGGAAATGAAAAACTGTTTTTT. Its translation: CASSQARTGGNEKLFF.

This clonotype has a count of ten or more. The J gene is TRBJ2-3, the V gene TRBV28, with a tentative D call TRBD2 (6 bases). The CDR3 has 15 amino acids. From germline, CDR1 is MDHEN and CDR2 SYDVKM. The V gene lost 6 bases and the J gene lost 6 bases, with 19 bases spanning the gap. The CDR3, as DNA: TGTGCCAGCAGAGCCAGGGACTTGGTGAGGGATACGCAGTATTTT. Its translation: CASRARDLVRDTQYF.

Only a few counts were recorded for this clonotype. This chain connects TRBV6-6 to TRBJ1-2, with D perhaps TRBD1 (5 bases). V lost 4 bases and J lost 3, with 18 bases in between. CDR1 and CDR2 (germline): MNHNY, SVGAGI (reference sequence). The CDR3 is 16 amino acids. The CDR3 nucleotides are TGTGCCAGCAGTTGGACCTTGACAGTGCCCGACTATGGCTACACCTTC. Translating it yields CASSWTLTVPDYGYTF.

This clonotype was detected a few times. CDR3 nucleotides: TGTGCCAGCAGTGGACCCGGGACAGGGTCCCTCTATGGCTACACCTTC. Protein sequence: CASSGPGTGSLYGYTF. The chain uses TRBV2 and TRBJ1-2; TRBD1 matches 9 bases. Germline CDR1 SNHLY, CDR2 FYNNEI. J was trimmed by 4 bases and V by 4 bases; bases with no gene match: 10. CDR3 length: 16 residues.

This clonotype was seen repeatedly, ten times or more. The chain is built from TRBV4-3 and TRBJ2-7; TRBD2 matches 7 bases. CDR3 length equals 15 residues. After removal of 4 bases from V and 0 bases from J, the junction contained 6 bases not matched to a gene. CDR1 LGHNA and CDR2 YSLEER come from the germline V gene. CDR3 coding DNA: TGCGCCAGCAGCCCGGGGGGACGGAGCTCCTACGAGCAGTACTTC. Translating it yields CASSPGGRSSYEQYF.

This clonotype was observed a handful of times. The rearrangement joins TRBV28 to TRBJ2-3; 8 positions agree with TRBD2. The CDR3 runs 17 residues. The trim removed 6 bases at V and 0 bases at J, leaving 11 bases unmatched. The V gene's germline CDR1 is MDHEN and CDR2 SYDVKM. CDR3 residues: CASSLGLAVPSTDTQYF. CDR3 coding DNA: TGTGCCAGCAGCTTAGGACTAGCCGTCCCTAGCACAGATACGCAGTATTTT.

This clonotype was found a few times. The J gene is TRBJ1-4, the V gene TRBV7-6; TRBD1 aligns across 9 bases. The CDR3 sequence is 17 residues long. The V gene end was trimmed by 5 bases and the J gene end by 0 bases; junction bases not matched to a gene: 7. Germline assignment: CDR1 SGHVS and CDR2 FNYEAQ. CDR3 DNA sequence: TGTGCCAGCAGCCCCTGGGACAGGGCTGCAACTAATGAAAAACTGTTTTTT. Translated, it gives CASSPWDRAATNEKLFF.

A note on this clonotype: This may be a read error: a much more frequent sequence differs by one nucleotide. The chain uses TRBV13 and TRBJ2-6; D ambiguous. Germline loops: CDR1 PRHDT, CDR2 FYEKMQ (reference sequence). The germline V and J ends were trimmed by 5 bases and 6 bases, with 11 bases remaining between them. This CDR3 is built from 14 residues. The CDR3 DNA is TGTGCCAGCAGCCTTCGATGGGAGGCCAACGTCCTGACTTTC. Protein product: CASSLRWEANVLTF. The full variable domain, completed using reference TRBV13 and TRBJ2-6, is AAGVIQSPRHLIKEKRETATLKCYPIPRHDTVYWYQQGPGQDPQFLISFYEKMQSDKGSIPDRFSAQQFSDYHSELNMSSLELGDSALYFCASSLRWEANVLTFGAGSRLTVL.

The sample holds a few counts of this clonotype. This chain joins TRBV4-3 and TRBJ1-1, with D uncertain. V lost 1 base and J 3 bases, leaving 15 bases between the germline ends. Germline V gene data show CDR1 as LGHNA and CDR2 as YSLEER. This CDR3 has 16 residues. The CDR3 reads CASSQAAGSKYTEAFF. In DNA, the CDR3 is TGCGCCAGCAGCCAAGCGGCGGGGAGTAAGTACACTGAAGCTTTCTTT.

This rearrangement joins TRBV14 to TRBJ2-7; the match to TRBD2 covers 8 bases. V gave up 4 bases and J gave up 4 bases; unmatched junction bases: 9. CDR3 length: 15 amino acids. Germline values: CDR1 SGHDN, CDR2 FVKESK. The CDR3 nucleotides read TGTGCCAGCAGCCGCAGTCAGCGGGAGTGGTACGAGCAGTACTTC. Protein product: CASSRSQREWYEQYF.

This sequence joins TRBV20-1 and TRBJ2-7; D uncertain. The CDR3 spans 13 residues. Germline CDR1 DFQATT, CDR2 SNEGSKA (reference sequence). Trimming stripped 6 bases from V and 0 bases from J, with 12 bases between. The CDR3 nucleotides read TGCAGTGCCGTGGGGATCTACTCCTACGAGCAGTACTTC. Amino acids: CSAVGIYSYEQYF.

This clonotype was picked up many times. V and J are TRBV25-1 and TRBJ2-3; either TRBD1 or TRBD2 may fit D (6 bases each). The germline V gene has CDR1 MGHDK and CDR2 SYGVNS. The CDR3 sequence is 13 residues long. V gave up 7 bases and J gave up 5 bases, with 13 bases separating them. The CDR3 region has the DNA TGTGCCAGCACTCGACAGGAGGGAGATACGCAGTATTTT. It is translated as CASTRQEGDTQYF.

The genes are TRBV11-2 and TRBJ1-1; a weak D match, TRBD1 (6 bases). The CDR3 has 16 amino acids. Germline assignment: CDR1 SGHAT and CDR2 FQNNGV. Trimming shortened V by 1 base and J by 3 bases, and 15 bases separated the two germline ends. The CDR3 region is CASSLGWGRGDTEAFF. CDR3 in DNA: TGTGCCAGCAGCTTAGGGTGGGGGCGCGGGGACACTGAAGCTTTCTTT. Variable domain in full (rest from reference TRBV11-2 and TRBJ1-1): EAGVAQSPRYKIIEKRQSVAFWCNPISGHATLYWYQQILGQGPKLLIQFQNNGVVDDSQLPKDRFSAERLKGVDSTLKIQPAKLEDSAVYLCASSLGWGRGDTEAFFGQGTRLTVV.

On this clonotype: No conserved phenylalanine or tryptophan is present at the end of the CDR3, so a read error is the likely explanation. V and J are TRBV7-6 and TRBJ1-2; maybe TRBD1 (6 bases). Trimming took off 0 bases at V and 7 bases at J, with 15 bases between the two ends. CDR3 length: 15 residues. Germline lookup yields CDR1 SGHVS and CDR2 FNYEAQ. CDR3 in DNA: TGTGCCAGCAGCTTAGCGGCCGGGGGCGTGGGTGGCTACACCCTC. This codes for CASSLAAGGVGGYTL.